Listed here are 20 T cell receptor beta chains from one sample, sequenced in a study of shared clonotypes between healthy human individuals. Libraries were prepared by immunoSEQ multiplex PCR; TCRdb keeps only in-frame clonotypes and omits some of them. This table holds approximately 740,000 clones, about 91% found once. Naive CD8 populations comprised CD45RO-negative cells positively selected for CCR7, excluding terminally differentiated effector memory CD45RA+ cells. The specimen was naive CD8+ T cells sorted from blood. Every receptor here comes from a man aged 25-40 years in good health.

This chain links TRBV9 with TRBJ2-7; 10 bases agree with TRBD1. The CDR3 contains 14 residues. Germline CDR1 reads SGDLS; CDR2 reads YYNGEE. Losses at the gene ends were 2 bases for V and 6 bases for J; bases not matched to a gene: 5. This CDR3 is CASSVGTGAPEQYF. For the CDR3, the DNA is TGTGCCAGCAGCGTTGGGACAGGGGCCCCCGAGCAGTACTTC.

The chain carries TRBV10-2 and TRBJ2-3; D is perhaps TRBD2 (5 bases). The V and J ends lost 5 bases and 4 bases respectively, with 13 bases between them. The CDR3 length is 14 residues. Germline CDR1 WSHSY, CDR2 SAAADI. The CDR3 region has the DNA TGCGCCAGCAGTTCTCAAGCGGCCTCAGATACGCAGTATTTT. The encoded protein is CASSSQAASDTQYF.

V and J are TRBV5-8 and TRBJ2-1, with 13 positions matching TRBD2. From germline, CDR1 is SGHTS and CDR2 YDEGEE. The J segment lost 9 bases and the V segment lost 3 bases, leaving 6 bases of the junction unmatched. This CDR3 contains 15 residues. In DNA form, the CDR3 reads TGTGCCAGCAGCTGGGGGACTAGCGGGACGGGTGAGCAGTTCTTC. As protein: CASSWGTSGTGEQFF.

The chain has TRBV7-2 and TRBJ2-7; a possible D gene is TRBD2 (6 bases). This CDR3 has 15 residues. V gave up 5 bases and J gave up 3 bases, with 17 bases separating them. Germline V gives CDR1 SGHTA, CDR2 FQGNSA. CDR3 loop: CASSPGGAGDYEQYF. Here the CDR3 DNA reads TGTGCCAGCAGCCCCGGGGGAGCGGGTGACTACGAGCAGTACTTC. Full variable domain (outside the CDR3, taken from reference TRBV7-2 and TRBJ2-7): GAGVSQSPSNKVTEKGKDVELRCDPISGHTALYWYRQSLGQGLEFLIYFQGNSAPDKSGLPSDRFSAERTGGSVSTLTIQRTQQEDSAVYLCASSPGGAGDYEQYFGPGTRLTVT.

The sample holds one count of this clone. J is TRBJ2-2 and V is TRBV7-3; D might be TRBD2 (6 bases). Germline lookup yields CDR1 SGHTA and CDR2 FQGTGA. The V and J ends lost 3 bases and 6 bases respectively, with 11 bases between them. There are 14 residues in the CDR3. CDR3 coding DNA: TGTGCCAGCAGCTTTGGGGGGACCGCCGGGGAGCTGTTTTTT. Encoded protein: CASSFGGTAGELFF.

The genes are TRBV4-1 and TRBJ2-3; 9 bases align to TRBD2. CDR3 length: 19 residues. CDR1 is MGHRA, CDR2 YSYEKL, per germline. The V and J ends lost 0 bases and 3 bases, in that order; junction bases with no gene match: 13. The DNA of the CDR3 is TGCGCCAGCAGCCAAGATCTAGTCCCCGGGACTAGCATTACAGATACGCAGTATTTT. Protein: CASSQDLVPGTSITDTQYF.

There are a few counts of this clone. The CDR3 protein is CASSWTGDEQYF. The CDR3 coding sequence is TGTGCCAGCAGCTGGACAGGGGACGAGCAGTACTTC. V usage is TRBV28 and J usage is TRBJ2-7, with 9 nucleotides matching TRBD1. This CDR3 spans 12 amino acids. Germline CDR1 is MDHEN and CDR2 is SYDVKM. V was pared by 6 bases and J by 5 bases, with 2 bases of the junction left unmatched.

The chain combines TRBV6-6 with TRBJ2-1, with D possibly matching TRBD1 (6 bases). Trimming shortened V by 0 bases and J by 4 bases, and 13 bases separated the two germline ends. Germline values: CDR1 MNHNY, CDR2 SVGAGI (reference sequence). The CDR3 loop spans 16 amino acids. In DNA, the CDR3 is TGTGCCAGCAGTTACTCGACCGCAGGGGAATACAATGAGCAGTTCTTC. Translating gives CASSYSTAGEYNEQFF.

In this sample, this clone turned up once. DNA of the CDR3: TGCAGCGTTGGGGGGAGTTCACTAGCGGACTACAATGAGCAGTTCTTC. Translated: CSVGGSSLADYNEQFF. The chain links TRBV29-1 to TRBJ2-1, with 8 bases lining up with TRBD2. From germline, CDR1 is SQVTM and CDR2 ANQGSEA. The CDR3 totals 16 residues. Trimming cost V 4 bases and J 3 bases; bases outside gene matches: 11.

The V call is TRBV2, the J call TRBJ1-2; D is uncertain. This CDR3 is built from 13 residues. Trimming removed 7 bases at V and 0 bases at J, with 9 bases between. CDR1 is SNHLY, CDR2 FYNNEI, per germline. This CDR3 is CASMSGSNYGYTF. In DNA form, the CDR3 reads TGTGCCAGCATGTCAGGATCTAACTATGGCTACACCTTC.

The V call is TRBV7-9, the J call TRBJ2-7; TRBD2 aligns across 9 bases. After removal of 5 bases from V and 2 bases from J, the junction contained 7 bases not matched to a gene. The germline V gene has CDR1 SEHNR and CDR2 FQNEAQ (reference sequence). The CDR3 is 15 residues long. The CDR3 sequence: CASSPPASGAYEQYF. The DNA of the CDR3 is TGTGCCAGCAGCCCCCCCGCTAGCGGGGCCTACGAGCAGTACTTC.

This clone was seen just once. The DNA of the CDR3 is TGTGCCAGCAGTTTCTTCACCTCTGGAAACACCATATATTTT. Translated, it gives CASSFFTSGNTIYF. V usage is TRBV28 and J usage is TRBJ1-3; D is ambiguous. V was cut by 3 bases and J by 0 bases, with 6 bases left in between. This CDR3 contains 14 residues. In germline, CDR1 is MDHEN, CDR2 SYDVKM.

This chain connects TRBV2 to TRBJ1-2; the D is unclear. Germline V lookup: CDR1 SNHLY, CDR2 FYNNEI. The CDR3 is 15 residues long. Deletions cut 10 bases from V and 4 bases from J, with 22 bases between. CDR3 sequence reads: CANSETDGNFYGYTF. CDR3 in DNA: TGTGCCAACAGCGAGACTGACGGGAACTTCTATGGCTACACCTTC. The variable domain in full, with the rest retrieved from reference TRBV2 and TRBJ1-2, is EPEVTQTPSHQVTQMGQEVILRCVPISNHLYFYWYRQILGQKVEFLVSFYNNEISEKSEIFDDQFSVERPDGSNFTLKIRSTKLEDSAMYFCANSETDGNFYGYTFGSGTRLTVV.

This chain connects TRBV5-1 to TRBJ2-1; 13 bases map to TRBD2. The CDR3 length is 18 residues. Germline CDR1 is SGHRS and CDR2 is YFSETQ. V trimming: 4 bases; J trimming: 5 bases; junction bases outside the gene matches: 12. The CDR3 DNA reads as TGCGCCAGCAGCCTAGGACTAGCGGGAGAAATACAAAACAATGAGCAGTTCTTC. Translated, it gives CASSLGLAGEIQNNEQFF.

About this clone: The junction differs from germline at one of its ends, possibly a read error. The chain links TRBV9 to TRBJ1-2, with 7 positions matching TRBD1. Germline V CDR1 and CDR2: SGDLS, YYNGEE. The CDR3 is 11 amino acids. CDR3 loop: CASRLPQGPSF. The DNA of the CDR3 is TGTGCCAGCCGTTTACCACAGGGGCCGTCATTC.

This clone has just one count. CDR3 in DNA: TGTGCCAGCAGCGCCACAGGGATGAATGAGCAGTTCTTC. Its translation: CASSATGMNEQFF. V gene TRBV11-3 combines with J gene TRBJ2-1, with a tentative D call TRBD1 (6 bases). The CDR3 runs 13 residues. V shed 5 bases and J shed 7 bases, with 12 bases lying between them. Germline V gene lookup returns CDR1 SGHNT and CDR2 YENEEA. Full variable domain (outside the CDR3, taken from reference TRBV11-3 and TRBJ2-1): EAGVVQSPRYKIIEKKQPVAFWCNPISGHNTLYWYLQNLGQGPELLIRYENEEAVDDSQLPKDRFSAERLKGVDSTLKIQPAELGDSAVYLCASSATGMNEQFFGPGTRLTVL.

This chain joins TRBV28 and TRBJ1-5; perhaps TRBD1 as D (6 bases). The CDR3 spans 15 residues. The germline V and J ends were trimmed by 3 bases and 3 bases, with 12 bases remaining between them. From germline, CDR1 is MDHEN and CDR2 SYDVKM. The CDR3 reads CASSFEGVINQPQHF. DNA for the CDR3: TGTGCCAGCAGTTTTGAGGGGGTGATCAATCAGCCCCAGCATTTT. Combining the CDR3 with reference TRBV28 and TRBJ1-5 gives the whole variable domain DVKVTQSSRYLVKRTGEKVFLECVQDMDHENMFWYRQDPGLGLRLIYFSYDVKMKEKGDIPEGYSVSREKKERFSLILESASTNQTSMYLCASSFEGVINQPQHFGDGTRLSIL.

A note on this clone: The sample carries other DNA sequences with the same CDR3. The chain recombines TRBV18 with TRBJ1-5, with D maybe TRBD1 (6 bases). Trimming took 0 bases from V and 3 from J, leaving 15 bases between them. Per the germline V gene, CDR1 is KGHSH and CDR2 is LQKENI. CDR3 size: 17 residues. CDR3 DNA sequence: TGTGCCAGCTCACCACCTACAGGGAACATCTTCAATCAGCCCCAGCATTTT. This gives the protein CASSPPTGNIFNQPQHF.

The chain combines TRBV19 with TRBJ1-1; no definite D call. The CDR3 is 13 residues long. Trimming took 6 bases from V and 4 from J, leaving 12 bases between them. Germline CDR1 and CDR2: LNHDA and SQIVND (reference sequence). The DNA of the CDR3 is TGTGCCAGTAGCCTAGGGTCCGGCACTGAAGCTTTCTTT. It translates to CASSLGSGTEAFF.

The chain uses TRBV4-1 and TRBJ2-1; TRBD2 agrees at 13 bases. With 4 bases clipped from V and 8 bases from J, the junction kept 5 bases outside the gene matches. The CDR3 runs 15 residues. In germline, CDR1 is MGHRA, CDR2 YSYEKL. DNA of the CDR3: TGCGCCAGCAGCCCTCGGACTAGCGGGAGCTATGAGCAGTTCTTC. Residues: CASSPRTSGSYEQFF.